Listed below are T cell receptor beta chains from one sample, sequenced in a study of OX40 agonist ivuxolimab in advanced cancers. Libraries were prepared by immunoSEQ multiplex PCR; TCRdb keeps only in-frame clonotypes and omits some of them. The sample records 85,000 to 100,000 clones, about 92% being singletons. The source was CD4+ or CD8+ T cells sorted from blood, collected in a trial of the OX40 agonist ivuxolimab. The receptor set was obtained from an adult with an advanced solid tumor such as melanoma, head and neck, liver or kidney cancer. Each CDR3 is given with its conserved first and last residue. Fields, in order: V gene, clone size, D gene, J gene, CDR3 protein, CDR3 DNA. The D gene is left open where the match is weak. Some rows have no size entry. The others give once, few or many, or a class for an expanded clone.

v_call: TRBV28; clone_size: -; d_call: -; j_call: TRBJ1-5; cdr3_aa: CASRKYRDGQPQHF; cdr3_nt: TGTGCCAGCCGTAAATACAGGGATGGCCAGCCCCAGCATTTT
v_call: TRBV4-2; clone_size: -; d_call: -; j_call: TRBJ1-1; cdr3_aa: CASSFRGNGVAGAFF; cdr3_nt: TGTGCCAGCAGCTTTCGCGGTAATGGGGTCGCGGGAGCTTTCTTT
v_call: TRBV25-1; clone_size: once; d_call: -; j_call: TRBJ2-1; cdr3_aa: CASRGIAAANEQFF; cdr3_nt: TGTGCCAGCCGCGGGATAGCGGCTGCCAATGAGCAGTTCTTC
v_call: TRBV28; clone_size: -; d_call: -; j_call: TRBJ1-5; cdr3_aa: CASGSRVDQPQHF; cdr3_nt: TGTGCCAGCGGGTCCAGGGTTGATCAGCCCCAGCATTTT
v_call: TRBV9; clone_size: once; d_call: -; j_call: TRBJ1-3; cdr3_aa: CASSVWPGNTIYF; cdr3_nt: TGTGCCAGCAGCGTATGGCCCGGAAACACCATATATTTT
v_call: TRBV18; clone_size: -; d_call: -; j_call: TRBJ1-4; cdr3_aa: CASSPDRFNEKLFF; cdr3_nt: TGTGCCAGCTCACCTGACAGGTTCAATGAAAAACTGTTTTTT
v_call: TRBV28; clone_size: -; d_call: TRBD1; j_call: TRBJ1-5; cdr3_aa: CASGLGQGGNQPQHF; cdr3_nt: TGTGCCAGCGGCTTAGGACAGGGCGGGAATCAGCCCCAGCATTTT
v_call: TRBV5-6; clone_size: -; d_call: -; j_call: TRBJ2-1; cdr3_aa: CASSFRALSYNEQFF; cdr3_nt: TGTGCCAGCAGCTTTAGGGCGTTGTCGTACAATGAGCAGTTCTTC
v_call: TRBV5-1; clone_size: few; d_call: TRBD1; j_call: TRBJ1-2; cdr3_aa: CASSLVQGAGGYTF; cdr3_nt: TGCGCCAGCAGCTTGGTCCAGGGGGCAGGTGGCTACACCTTC
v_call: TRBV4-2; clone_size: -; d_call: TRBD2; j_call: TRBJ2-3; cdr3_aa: CASSQVRRLAGVQADTQYF; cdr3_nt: TGTGCCAGCAGCCAAGTACGCCGACTAGCGGGAGTTCAGGCAGATACGCAGTATTTT
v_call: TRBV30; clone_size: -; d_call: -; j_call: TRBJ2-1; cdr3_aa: CAWSRRIGQFF; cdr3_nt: TGTGCCTGGAGTCGGCGAATTGGGCAGTTCTTC
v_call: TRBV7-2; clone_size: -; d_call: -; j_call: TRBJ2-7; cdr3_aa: CASSPGRYEQYF; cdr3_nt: TGTGCCAGCAGCCCGGGGAGGTACGAGCAGTACTTC
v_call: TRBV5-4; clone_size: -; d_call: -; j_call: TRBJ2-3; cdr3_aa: CASSPVSTDTQYF; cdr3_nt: TGTGCCAGCAGCCCGGTGAGCACAGATACGCAGTATTTT
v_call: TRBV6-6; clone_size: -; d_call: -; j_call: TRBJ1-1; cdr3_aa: CASSYEKGEAFF; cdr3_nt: TGTGCCAGCAGTTACGAAAAGGGAGAAGCTTTCTTT
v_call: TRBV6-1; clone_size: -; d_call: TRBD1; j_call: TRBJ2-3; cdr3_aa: CASSEPGQGSDTQYF; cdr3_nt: TGTGCCAGCAGTGAACCGGGACAGGGATCAGATACGCAGTATTTT
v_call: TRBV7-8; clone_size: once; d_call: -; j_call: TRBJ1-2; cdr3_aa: CASSSVSLGGYGYTF; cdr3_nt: TGTGCCAGCAGCTCGGTGTCCCTAGGGGGCTATGGCTACACCTTC
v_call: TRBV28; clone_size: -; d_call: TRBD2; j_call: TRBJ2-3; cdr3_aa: CASSSRTSGGYTDTQYF; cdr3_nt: TGTGCCAGCAGTTCAAGGACTAGCGGGGGGTACACAGATACGCAGTATTTT
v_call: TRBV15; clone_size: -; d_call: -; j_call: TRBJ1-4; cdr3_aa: CATSRSQNEKLFF; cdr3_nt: TGTGCCACCAGCAGGTCGCAAAATGAAAAACTGTTTTTT
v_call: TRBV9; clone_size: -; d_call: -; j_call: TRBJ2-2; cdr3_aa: CASSVGGSRWTNTGELFF; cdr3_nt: TGTGCCAGCAGCGTAGGGGGTTCCAGGTGGACGAACACCGGGGAGCTGTTTTTT
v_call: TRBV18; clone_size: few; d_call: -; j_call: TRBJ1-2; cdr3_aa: CASSPSKSVGYTF; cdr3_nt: TGTGCCAGCTCACCCTCGAAGTCGGTCGGCTACACCTTC
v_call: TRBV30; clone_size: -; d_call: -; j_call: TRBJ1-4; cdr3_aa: CAWNYGGNEKLFF; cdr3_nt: TGTGCCTGGAATTACGGTGGGAACGAAAAACTGTTTTTT
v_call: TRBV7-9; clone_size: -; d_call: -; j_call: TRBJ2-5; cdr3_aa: CASSSPVMETQYF; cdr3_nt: TGTGCCAGCAGTTCGCCGGTGATGGAGACCCAGTACTTC
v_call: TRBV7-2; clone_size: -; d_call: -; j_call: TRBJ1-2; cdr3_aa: CASSLVGLYGYTF; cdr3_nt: TGTGCCAGCAGCTTAGTTGGGCTCTATGGCTACACCTTC
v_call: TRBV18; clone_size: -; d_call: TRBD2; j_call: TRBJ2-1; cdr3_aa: CASSLLAGAYNEQFF; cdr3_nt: TGTGCCAGCTCACTACTAGCGGGCGCCTACAATGAGCAGTTCTTC
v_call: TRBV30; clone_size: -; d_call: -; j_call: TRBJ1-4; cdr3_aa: CAWSRQGGEKLFF; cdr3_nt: TGTGCCTGGTCGCGGCAGGGCGGGGAAAAACTGTTTTTT
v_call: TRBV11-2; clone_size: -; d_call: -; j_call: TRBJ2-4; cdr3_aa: CASSLGRLGLAKNIQYF; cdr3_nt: TGTGCCAGCAGCTTAGGTCGGCTAGGCCTGGCCAAAAACATTCAGTACTTC
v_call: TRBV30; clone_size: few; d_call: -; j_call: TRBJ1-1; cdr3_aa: CAWTLGAGYTEAFF; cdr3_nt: TGTGCCTGGACACTTGGGGCAGGGTACACTGAAGCTTTCTTT
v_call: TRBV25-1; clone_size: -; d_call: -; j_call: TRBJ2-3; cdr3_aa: CASNRVNTDTQYF; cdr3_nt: TGTGCCAGCAACAGGGTAAACACAGATACGCAGTATTTT
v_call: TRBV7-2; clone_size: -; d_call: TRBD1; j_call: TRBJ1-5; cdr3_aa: CASSLQQGTQPQHF; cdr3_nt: TGTGCCAGCAGCTTACAACAGGGGACTCAGCCCCAGCATTTT
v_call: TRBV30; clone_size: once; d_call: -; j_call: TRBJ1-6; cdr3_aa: CAWSRLWGQGDNSPLHF; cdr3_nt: TGTGCCTGGAGTCGTCTGTGGGGGCAGGGCGATAATTCACCCCTCCACTTT
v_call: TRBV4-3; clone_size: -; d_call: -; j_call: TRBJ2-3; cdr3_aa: CASSQDGQGSDTQYF; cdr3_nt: TGCGCCAGCAGCCAAGATGGGCAGGGCTCAGATACGCAGTATTTT
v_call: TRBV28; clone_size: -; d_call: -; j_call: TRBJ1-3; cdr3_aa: CASSFKGVMGNTIYF; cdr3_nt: TGTGCCAGCAGTTTCAAGGGGGTAATGGGAAACACCATATATTTT
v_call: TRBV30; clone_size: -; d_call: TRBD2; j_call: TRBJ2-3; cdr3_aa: CAWRVGGTDTQYF; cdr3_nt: TGTGCCTGGAGAGTGGGGGGGACAGATACGCAGTATTTT
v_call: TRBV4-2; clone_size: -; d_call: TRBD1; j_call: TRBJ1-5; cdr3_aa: CASSQQGASGNQPQHF; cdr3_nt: TGTGCCAGCAGCCAACAGGGGGCTTCGGGCAATCAGCCCCAGCATTTT
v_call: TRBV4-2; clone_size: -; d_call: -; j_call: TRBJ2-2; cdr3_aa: CASSGQGSVRELFF; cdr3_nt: TGTGCCAGCAGCGGTCAAGGTAGTGTGCGGGAGCTGTTTTTT
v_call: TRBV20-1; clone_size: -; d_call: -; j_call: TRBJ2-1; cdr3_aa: CSARGYNEQFF; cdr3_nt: TGCAGTGCTAGGGGCTACAATGAGCAGTTCTTC
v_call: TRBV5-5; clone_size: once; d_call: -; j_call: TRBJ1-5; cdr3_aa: CASSLGLPGPQHF; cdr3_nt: TGTGCCAGCAGCTTGGGACTCCCAGGGCCCCAGCATTTT
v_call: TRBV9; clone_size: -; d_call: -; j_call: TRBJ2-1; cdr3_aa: CASSVRGVDEQFF; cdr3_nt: TGTGCCAGCAGCGTACGAGGGGTGGATGAGCAGTTCTTC
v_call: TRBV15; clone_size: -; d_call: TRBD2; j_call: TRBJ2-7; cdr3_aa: CATRGAYEQYF; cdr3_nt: TGTGCCACCCGGGGGGCCTACGAGCAGTACTTC
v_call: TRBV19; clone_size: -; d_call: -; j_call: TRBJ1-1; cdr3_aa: CASSIGKNTEAFF; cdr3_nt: TGTGCCAGTAGTATAGGGAAGAACACTGAAGCTTTCTTT
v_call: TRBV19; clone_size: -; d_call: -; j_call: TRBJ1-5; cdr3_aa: CASRDRSNQPQHF; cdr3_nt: TGTGCCAGTAGGGATAGGAGCAATCAGCCCCAGCATTTT
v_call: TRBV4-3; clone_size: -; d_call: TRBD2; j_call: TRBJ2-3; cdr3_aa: CASSQDILAGTDTQYF; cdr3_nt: TGCGCCAGCAGCCAAGATATACTAGCGGGGACAGATACGCAGTATTTT
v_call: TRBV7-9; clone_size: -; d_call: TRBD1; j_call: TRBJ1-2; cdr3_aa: CASSFGTGSYYGYTF; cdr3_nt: TGTGCCAGCAGCTTCGGGACAGGGAGTTACTATGGCTACACCTTC
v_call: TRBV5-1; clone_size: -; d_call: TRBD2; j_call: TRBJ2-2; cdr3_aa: CASSFGLAGATGELFF; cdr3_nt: TGCGCCAGCAGCTTCGGGCTAGCGGGAGCAACCGGGGAGCTGTTTTTT
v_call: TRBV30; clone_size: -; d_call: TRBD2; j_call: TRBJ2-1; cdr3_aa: CAWRNSGRAEGEQFF; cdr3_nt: TGTGCCTGGAGAAATAGCGGGAGGGCCGAGGGTGAGCAGTTCTTC
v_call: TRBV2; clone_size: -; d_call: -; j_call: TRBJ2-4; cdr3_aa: CASSPLGNIQYF; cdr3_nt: TGTGCCAGCAGCCCTTTGGGAAACATTCAGTACTTC
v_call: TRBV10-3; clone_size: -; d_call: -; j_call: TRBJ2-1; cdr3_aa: CAISESQGRGEQFF; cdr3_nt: TGTGCCATCAGTGAGTCTCAGGGTCGAGGTGAGCAGTTCTTC
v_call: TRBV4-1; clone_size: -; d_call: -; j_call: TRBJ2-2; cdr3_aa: CASSRGDSNTGELFF; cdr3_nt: TGCGCCAGCAGCCGCGGGGACAGCAACACCGGGGAGCTGTTTTTT
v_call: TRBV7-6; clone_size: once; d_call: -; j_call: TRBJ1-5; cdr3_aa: CASSLEANQPQHF; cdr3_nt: TGTGCCAGCAGCTTAGAAGCCAATCAGCCCCAGCATTTT
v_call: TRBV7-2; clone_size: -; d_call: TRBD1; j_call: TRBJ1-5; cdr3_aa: CASSLVGQGVQPQHF; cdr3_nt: TGTGCCAGCAGCTTAGTGGGACAGGGTGTACAGCCCCAGCATTTT
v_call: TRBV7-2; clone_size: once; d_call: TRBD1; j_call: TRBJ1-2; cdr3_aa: CASSQDKGANYGYTF; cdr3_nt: TGTGCCAGCAGCCAAGATAAGGGGGCCAACTATGGCTACACCTTC
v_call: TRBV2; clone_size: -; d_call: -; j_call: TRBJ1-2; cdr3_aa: CATGQGYGYTF; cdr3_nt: TGTGCCACGGGACAAGGCTATGGCTACACCTTC
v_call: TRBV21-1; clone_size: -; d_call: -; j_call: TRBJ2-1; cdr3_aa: CASSSQPASGQSATYNEQFF; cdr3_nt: TGTGCCAGCAGCTCCCAGCCGGCGAGTGGACAATCAGCCACCTACAATGAGCAGTTCTTC
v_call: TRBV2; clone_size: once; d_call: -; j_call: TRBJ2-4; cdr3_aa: CASSTGQLNIQYF; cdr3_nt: TGTGCCAGCAGCACCGGGCAGCTAAACATTCAGTACTTC